This T cell receptor beta chain comes out of a study of PD-L1 blockade in urothelial cancer. Study overall: Male sex and bladder-origin urothelial cancer were recorded for about 90% of the roughly 30 patients. Researchers looked at the blood 3 weeks (second dose) and 6 weeks after treatment began. Of prior chemotherapy regimens, patients had received between 0 and 3.

J lost 2 bases, V lost 8 bases, and 10 bases had no gene match. Per germline, CDR1 MNHNY and CDR2 SVGAGI (reference sequence). The CDR3 totals 15 residues. Time point specified: pretreatment peripheral blood. The method was immunoSEQ multiplex PCR; TCRdb's version includes in-frame clones alone and lacks a portion of them. Here the sample spans about 87,000 clones, roughly 84% being singletons. The starting material was PBMCs, obtained around atezolizumab (anti-PD-L1) treatment. The receptor comes from a man in his sixties with urothelial cancer. The chain carries TRBV6-6 and TRBJ1-1; TRBD1 agrees at 8 bases. The CDR3 coding sequence is TGTGCCAGCCAGGGGGCTCGACTTGACAACACTGAAGCTTTCTTT. Translated, it gives CASQGARLDNTEAFF.